The entry that follows covers one T cell receptor (beta chain) sequence. Method: immunoSEQ multiplex PCR; TCRdb's copy keeps in-frame clones and lacks some. Of around 22,000 clones detected, 65% to 90% appear once; the ten largest clones hold 27%. The data were taken from a study of control samples from healthy donors and cancer patients. After removal of 0 bases from V and 10 bases from J, the junction contained 6 bases not matched to a gene. In germline, CDR1 is SGHNT, CDR2 YENEEA. The length of the CDR3 is 14 residues. This chain joins TRBV11-3 and TRBJ2-1; 7 bases match TRBD1. The source material was PBMCs. This sequence was found in a man aged 55-75 years with head and neck cancer. The CDR3 region has the DNA TGTGCCAGCAGCTTAGATCCCACAGGGGACGAGCAGTTCTTC. Residues: CASSLDPTGDEQFF.